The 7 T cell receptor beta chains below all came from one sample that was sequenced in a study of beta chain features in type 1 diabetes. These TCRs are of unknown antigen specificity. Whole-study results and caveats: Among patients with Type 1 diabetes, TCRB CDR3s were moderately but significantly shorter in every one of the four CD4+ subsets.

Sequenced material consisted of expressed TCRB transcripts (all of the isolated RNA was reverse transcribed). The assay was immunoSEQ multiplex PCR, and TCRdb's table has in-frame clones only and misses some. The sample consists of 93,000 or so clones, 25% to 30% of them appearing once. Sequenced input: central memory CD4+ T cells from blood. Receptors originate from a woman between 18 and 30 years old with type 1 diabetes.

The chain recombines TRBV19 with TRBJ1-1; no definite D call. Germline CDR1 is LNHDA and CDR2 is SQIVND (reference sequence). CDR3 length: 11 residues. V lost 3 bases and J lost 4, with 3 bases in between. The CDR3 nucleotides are TGTGCCAGTAGTATGGCCACTGAAGCTTTCTTT. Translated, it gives CASSMATEAFF.

CDR3 loop: CASSSDRNYGYTF. The DNA of the CDR3 is TGTGCCAGCTCGTCGGACAGGAACTATGGCTACACCTTC. The chain joins TRBV18 to TRBJ1-2; the match to TRBD1 covers 7 bases. The CDR3 has 13 residues. V lost 6 bases to trimming and J lost 2 bases; unmatched junction nucleotides: 3. The germline V gene encodes CDR1 KGHSH and CDR2 LQKENI.

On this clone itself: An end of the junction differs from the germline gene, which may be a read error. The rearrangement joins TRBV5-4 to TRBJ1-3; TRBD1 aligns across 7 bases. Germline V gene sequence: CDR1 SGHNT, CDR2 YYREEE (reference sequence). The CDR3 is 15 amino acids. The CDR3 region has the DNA TGTGCTAGCAGCCCACGACAGGGCTCTGGAAACACCATATATTTT. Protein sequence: CASSPRQGSGNTIYF. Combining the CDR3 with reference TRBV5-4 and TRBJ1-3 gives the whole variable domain ETGVTQSPTHLIKTRGQQVTLRCSSQSGHNTVSWYQQALGQGPQFIFQYYREEENGRGNFPPRFSGLQFPNYSSELNVNALELDDSALYLCASSPRQGSGNTIYFGEGSWLTVV.

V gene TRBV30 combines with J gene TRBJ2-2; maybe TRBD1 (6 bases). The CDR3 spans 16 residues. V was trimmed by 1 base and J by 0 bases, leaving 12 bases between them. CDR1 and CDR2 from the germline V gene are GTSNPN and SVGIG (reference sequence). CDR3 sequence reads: CAWSAGAVPNTGELFF. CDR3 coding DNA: TGTGCCTGGAGTGCAGGGGCGGTTCCGAACACCGGGGAGCTGTTTTTT.

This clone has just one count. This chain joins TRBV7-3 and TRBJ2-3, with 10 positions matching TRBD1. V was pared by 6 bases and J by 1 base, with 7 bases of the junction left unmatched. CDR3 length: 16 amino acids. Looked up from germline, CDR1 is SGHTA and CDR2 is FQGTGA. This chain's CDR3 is CASRLGGTGGTDTQYF. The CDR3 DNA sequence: TGTGCCAGCAGATTAGGAGGGACAGGGGGCACAGATACGCAGTATTTT.

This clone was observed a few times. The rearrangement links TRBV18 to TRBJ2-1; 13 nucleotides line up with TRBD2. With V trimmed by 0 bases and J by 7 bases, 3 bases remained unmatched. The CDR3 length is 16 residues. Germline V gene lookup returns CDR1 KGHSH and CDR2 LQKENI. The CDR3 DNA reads TGTGCCAGCTCACCACCGGGACTAGCGGGACTAAATGAGCAGTTCTTC. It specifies CASSPPGLAGLNEQFF.

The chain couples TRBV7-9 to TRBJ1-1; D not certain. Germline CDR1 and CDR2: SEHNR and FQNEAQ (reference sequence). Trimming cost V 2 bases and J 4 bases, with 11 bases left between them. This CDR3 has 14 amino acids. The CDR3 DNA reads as TGTGCCAGCAGCTTACCAGCCCGCGGCACTGAAGCTTTCTTT. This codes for CASSLPARGTEAFF.